A single sample is the source of the 30 T cell receptor beta chains below, sequenced in a study of cytomegalovirus exposure and HLA in healthy donors. With 60 Vbeta and 13 Jbeta primers, the PCR was carried out. Assay used: immunoSEQ multiplex PCR; TCRdb lists only in-frame clones, some missing. Of approximately 150,000 clones detected, nearly 70% appear once; the ten largest clones hold 10%. The sequencing input was PBMCs. The receptors originated from a man aged 30 to 39 in good health and CMV-seropositive.

The chain carries TRBV6-1 and TRBJ2-7; 10 bases agree with TRBD1. Germline CDR1 MNHNS, CDR2 SASEGT. Trimming cost V 2 bases and J 6 bases; bases outside gene matches: 1. The CDR3 is made up of 13 amino acids. CDR3 in DNA: TGTGCCAGCAGTGAATGGACAGGGGGCGAGCAGTACTTC. Its protein is CASSEWTGGEQYF.

The chain uses TRBV6-4 and TRBJ1-1; D may be TRBD1 (6 bases). The CDR3 covers 14 residues. Germline V CDR1 and CDR2: MRHNA, SNTAGT. The germline V and J ends were trimmed by 3 bases and 5 bases, with 13 bases remaining between them. CDR3 DNA: TGTGCCAGCAGTGAAGTAGGGGGTGTTACTGAAGCTTTCTTT. Residues: CASSEVGGVTEAFF.

This clone appeared a few times. The chain is built from TRBV7-2 and TRBJ2-2; a possible D gene is TRBD2 (5 bases). CDR1 is SGHTA and CDR2 is FQGNSA in the germline V gene. V lost 5 bases, J lost 5 bases, and 18 bases lay in between. CDR3 size: 16 residues. CDR3 sequence reads: CASSLIEGVRTGELFF. CDR3 nucleotide sequence: TGTGCCAGCAGCCTGATTGAGGGAGTGAGGACCGGGGAGCTGTTTTTT.

The gene calls are TRBV5-6 and TRBJ1-5; no definite D call. Germline assignment: CDR1 SGHDT and CDR2 YYEEEE. Trimming removed 2 bases from V and 3 bases from J, with 15 bases in between. The CDR3 has 16 amino acids. CDR3 amino acids: CASSFAGGGLNQPQHF. The DNA for the CDR3 is TGTGCCAGCAGCTTTGCGGGTGGTGGCCTCAATCAGCCCCAGCATTTT.

The gene calls are TRBV14 and TRBJ2-7, with D unresolved. CDR1 is SGHDN, CDR2 FVKESK, per germline. V was cut by 1 base and J by 0 bases, with 10 bases left in between. The CDR3 contains 15 residues. The CDR3 sequence: CASSQGSSVSYEQYF. The CDR3 DNA reads TGTGCCAGCAGCCAAGGAAGTAGTGTCTCCTACGAGCAGTACTTC.

The genes are TRBV30 and TRBJ1-2; the D gene is possibly TRBD1 (6 bases). Germline V lookup: CDR1 GTSNPN, CDR2 SVGIG (reference sequence). Trimming removed 0 bases at V and 5 bases at J, with 13 bases between. CDR3 size: 14 residues. CDR3 region: CAWSVQDSGYGYTF. For the CDR3, the DNA is TGTGCCTGGAGTGTACAGGACAGTGGTTATGGCTACACCTTC.

The table lists this clone with a few counts. This chain uses TRBV4-1 with TRBJ1-5; 8 bases are shared with TRBD1. J was trimmed by 1 base and V by 5 bases; bases with no gene match: 7. Germline CDR1 and CDR2: MGHRA and YSYEKL. The CDR3 extends over 16 amino acids. CDR3 coding DNA: TGCGCCAGCAGCACGCCAACAGGGGGAAGCAATCAGCCCCAGCATTTT. It translates to CASSTPTGGSNQPQHF.

This chain joins TRBV28 and TRBJ1-4; TRBD1 is a possible D gene (6 bases). The CDR3 consists of 13 residues. CDR1 and CDR2 from the germline V gene are MDHEN and SYDVKM. V lost 7 bases and J lost 5, with 11 bases in between. CDR3 sequence (DNA): TGTGCCAGCACACAGGGTGTAAATGAAAAACTGTTTTTT. This encodes CASTQGVNEKLFF.

The chain has TRBV2 and TRBJ1-3; D unresolved. V lost 2 bases and J 7 bases, leaving 6 bases between the germline ends. CDR1 is SNHLY, CDR2 FYNNEI, per germline. The CDR3 contains 12 residues. The CDR3 nucleotides read TGTGCCAGCAGTGAAAGTGAGAACACCATATATTTT. Translation gives CASSESENTIYF. Complete variable domain (other parts from reference TRBV2 and TRBJ1-3): EPEVTQTPSHQVTQMGQEVILRCVPISNHLYFYWYRQILGQKVEFLVSFYNNEISEKSEIFDDQFSVERPDGSNFTLKIRSTKLEDSAMYFCASSESENTIYFGEGSWLTVV.

The V and J genes are TRBV27 and TRBJ2-5, with TRBD1 matching 9 bases. The DNA end is a closer match to TRBJ2-7, so the J assignment may be wrong. The V gene's germline CDR1 is MNHEY and CDR2 SMNVEV (reference sequence). The CDR3 has 15 amino acids. CDR3 loop: CASSSPGTGTYEQYF. CDR3 nucleotide sequence: TGTGCCAGCAGTTCCCCCGGGACAGGGACCTACGAGCAGTACTTC.

V usage is TRBV28 and J usage is TRBJ2-3; 10 bases are shared with TRBD2. The germline V gene has CDR1 MDHEN and CDR2 SYDVKM. This CDR3 spans 18 amino acids. V was pared by 4 bases and J by 3 bases, with 13 bases of the junction left unmatched. This chain's CDR3 is CASSSPRPSGRRTDTQYF. As DNA, the CDR3 is TGTGCCAGCAGTTCCCCAAGACCTAGCGGGAGACGTACAGATACGCAGTATTTT.

The chain joins TRBV7-9 to TRBJ2-2; tentative D call: TRBD2 (6 bases). V lost 4 bases, J lost 3 bases, and 18 bases lay in between. There are 17 residues in the CDR3. The germline V gene has CDR1 SEHNR and CDR2 FQNEAQ (reference sequence). CDR3 amino acids: CASSSTLGWGDTGELFF. The CDR3, as DNA: TGTGCCAGCAGCTCCACCTTAGGATGGGGGGACACCGGGGAGCTGTTTTTT.

The chain has TRBV5-1 and TRBJ2-1; TRBD2 matches 15 bases. V trimming: 5 bases; J trimming: 0 bases; junction bases outside the gene matches: 6. The germline V gene encodes CDR1 SGHRS and CDR2 YFSETQ. The length of the CDR3 is 18 residues. CDR3 bases: TGCGCCAGCAGGCCTGGACTAGCGGGAGGGAGCTCCTACAATGAGCAGTTCTTC. The encoded protein is CASRPGLAGGSSYNEQFF.

V and J are TRBV9 and TRBJ2-1; the D gene is possibly TRBD2 (5 bases). The V and J ends lost 0 bases and 6 bases respectively, with 13 bases between them. Germline values: CDR1 SGDLS, CDR2 YYNGEE. The CDR3 spans 15 residues. CDR3 loop: CASSVALAAPNEQFF. The CDR3 DNA sequence: TGTGCCAGCAGCGTAGCGCTAGCAGCACCCAATGAGCAGTTCTTC.

The chain combines TRBV15 with TRBJ1-1; the match to TRBD1 covers 7 bases. Trimming cost V 4 bases and J 3 bases; bases outside gene matches: 8. The CDR3 covers 15 residues. Per germline, CDR1 LNHNV and CDR2 YYDKDF (reference sequence). CDR3 protein: CATSIQQGSDTEAFF. CDR3 in DNA: TGTGCCACCAGCATACAACAGGGGTCGGACACTGAAGCTTTCTTT.

Turning to this clone: The sample holds other DNA sequences that translate to the same CDR3. This chain joins TRBV2 and TRBJ1-2, with D perhaps TRBD1 (6 bases). From germline, CDR1 is SNHLY and CDR2 FYNNEI. This CDR3 has 11 residues. Trimming left V 4 bases short and J 6 bases short, with 6 bases between. CDR3: CASSAGDGYTF. CDR3 nucleotide sequence: TGTGCCAGCAGTGCAGGGGATGGCTACACCTTC.

V and J are TRBV5-1 and TRBJ2-5; TRBD1 agrees at 9 bases. The end of the DNA fits TRBJ2-7 better, so the J call may be wrong. CDR3 length equals 15 residues. Germline loops: CDR1 SGHRS, CDR2 YFSETQ. In DNA, the CDR3 is TGCGCCAGCAGCTGGCCCGGGACAGGGTTTTACGAGCAGTACTTC. Its translation is CASSWPGTGFYEQYF.

Only a few counts were recorded for this clone. The chain carries TRBV7-2 and TRBJ1-1, with 11 positions matching TRBD1. This CDR3 comprises 16 residues. J was trimmed by 9 bases and V by 6 bases; bases with no gene match: 15. In germline, CDR1 is SGHTA, CDR2 FQGNSA. Here the CDR3 DNA reads TGTGCCAGCAGATACGGACAGGGGGCATTTGGTACGAAAGCTTTCTTT. This sequence encodes CASRYGQGAFGTKAFF.

CDR3 region: CAWTGDNSPLHF. DNA for the CDR3: TGTGCCTGGACAGGGGACAATTCACCCCTCCACTTT. V gene TRBV30 combines with J gene TRBJ1-6, with D possibly matching TRBD1 (6 bases). The CDR3 is made up of 12 amino acids. CDR1 is GTSNPN, CDR2 SVGIG, per germline (reference sequence). Trimming took off 4 bases at V and 7 bases at J, with 8 bases between the two ends.

J is TRBJ1-5 and V is TRBV19; TRBD1 matches 9 bases. After removal of 7 bases from V and 7 bases from J, the junction contained 14 bases not matched to a gene. Per germline, CDR1 LNHDA and CDR2 SQIVND (reference sequence). This CDR3 spans 16 amino acids. This CDR3 reads CASITPGTGSDQPQHF. CDR3 coding DNA: TGTGCCAGTATTACCCCCGGGACAGGGAGTGACCAGCCCCAGCATTTT.

V and J are TRBV6-6 and TRBJ2-2; the D gene is possibly TRBD1 (5 bases). The CDR3 is 15 residues long. Trimming left V 5 bases short and J 6 bases short, with 16 bases between. Germline lookup yields CDR1 MNHNY and CDR2 SVGAGI (reference sequence). CDR3 amino acids: CASSAIEGVAGELFF. The CDR3 nucleotides are TGTGCCAGCAGTGCAATAGAAGGGGTGGCCGGGGAGCTGTTTTTT.

The chain has TRBV6-5 and TRBJ2-1, with D maybe TRBD2 (6 bases). The V end was cut by 1 base, the J end by 4 bases, with 14 bases between. CDR3 size: 16 residues. CDR1 and CDR2 (germline): MNHEY, SVGAGI. CDR3: CASSYYPRDSYNEQFF. DNA of the CDR3: TGTGCCAGCAGTTACTACCCCCGGGACTCGTACAATGAGCAGTTCTTC.

This chain joins TRBV27 and TRBJ1-2, with 8 bases fitting TRBD1. CDR3 size: 13 residues. Germline V gene lookup returns CDR1 MNHEY and CDR2 SMNVEV (reference sequence). Trimming took 5 bases from V and 4 from J; bases not matched to a gene: 3. Here the CDR3 reads CASSTDRAYGYTF. As DNA, the CDR3 is TGTGCCAGCAGTACGGACAGGGCCTATGGCTACACCTTC.

The rearrangement joins TRBV10-3 to TRBJ2-1, with no clear D. The CDR3 consists of 16 residues. V shed 0 bases and J shed 3 bases, with 12 bases lying between them. Germline CDR1 ENHRY, CDR2 SYGVKD. The CDR3 sequence is CAISESIAIGYNEQFF. The CDR3 region has the DNA TGTGCCATCAGTGAGTCAATAGCCATAGGCTACAATGAGCAGTTCTTC.

The V gene is TRBV13, the J gene TRBJ1-2; perhaps TRBD1 as D (5 bases). Germline CDR1 PRHDT, CDR2 FYEKMQ (reference sequence). This CDR3 is built from 15 residues. The ends were cut back, 5 bases at V and 0 bases at J, with 13 bases in the middle. In nucleotides, the CDR3 is TGTGCCAGCAGCCCACCGACAGTGGCTAACTATGGCTACACCTTC. Translated, it gives CASSPPTVANYGYTF.

The gene calls are TRBV18 and TRBJ2-2, with TRBD2 as a possible D gene (5 bases). Germline CDR1 is KGHSH and CDR2 is LQKENI. This CDR3 spans 16 amino acids. Trimming pared 2 bases from V and 4 bases from J, leaving 14 bases between. CDR3 sequence: CASSPAGRSGTGELFF. The CDR3 DNA reads as TGTGCCAGCTCACCAGCGGGCCGGTCGGGCACCGGGGAGCTGTTTTTT.

The chain is built from TRBV6-1 and TRBJ2-2; D is uncertain. Per the germline V gene, CDR1 is MNHNS and CDR2 is SASEGT. This CDR3 is 15 amino acids long. Between the trimmed V and J ends, which lost 3 bases and 0 bases, there was a span of 8 bases. The CDR3 loop reads CASSERAPNTGELFF. Here the CDR3 DNA reads TGTGCCAGCAGTGAGCGAGCGCCGAACACCGGGGAGCTGTTTTTT.

To note about this clone: A junction boundary mismatches the germline segment, possibly from a read error. The chain links TRBV7-7 to TRBJ2-1, with 9 bases aligning to TRBD2. The germline V gene encodes CDR1 SSHAT and CDR2 FNYEAQ (reference sequence). CDR3 length equals 15 residues. The CDR3 DNA sequence: TGTGCTAGCAGCCCGACTAGCGGAGGGGGGAATGAGCAGTTCTTC. Translating it yields CASSPTSGGGNEQFF.

The chain has TRBV14 and TRBJ1-1; D may be TRBD1 (6 bases). Looked up from germline, CDR1 is SGHDN and CDR2 is FVKESK. Between the trimmed V and J ends, which lost 2 bases and 1 base, there was a span of 11 bases. The CDR3 length is 15 residues. In nucleotides, the CDR3 is TGTGCCAGCAGCCAAACCCAAGGGGGGAACACTGAAGCTTTCTTT. Amino acids: CASSQTQGGNTEAFF. Variable domain in full (rest from reference TRBV14 and TRBJ1-1): EAGVTQFPSHSVIEKGQTVTLRCDPISGHDNLYWYRRVMGKEIKFLLHFVKESKQDESGMPNNRFLAERTGGTYSTLKVQPAELEDSGVYFCASSQTQGGNTEAFFGQGTRLTVV.

A few counts support this clone. The rearrangement joins TRBV2 to TRBJ1-4; 9 nucleotides match TRBD1. Germline V gives CDR1 SNHLY, CDR2 FYNNEI. The V and J ends lost 7 bases and 4 bases, in that order; junction bases with no gene match: 4. This CDR3 is built from 14 residues. The CDR3 spells CASNGQGHNEKLFF. The DNA for the CDR3 is TGTGCCAGCAACGGACAGGGGCATAATGAAAAACTGTTTTTT.